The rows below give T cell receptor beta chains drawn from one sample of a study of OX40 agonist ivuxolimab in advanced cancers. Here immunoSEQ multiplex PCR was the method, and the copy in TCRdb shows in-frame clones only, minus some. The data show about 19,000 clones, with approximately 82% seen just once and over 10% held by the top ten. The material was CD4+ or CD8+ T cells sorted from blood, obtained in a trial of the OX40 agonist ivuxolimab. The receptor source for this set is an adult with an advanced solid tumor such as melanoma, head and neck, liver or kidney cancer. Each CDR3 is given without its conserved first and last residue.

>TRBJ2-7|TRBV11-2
ASSSGNRGLDSYEQY
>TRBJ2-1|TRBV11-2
ASLGQGSNEQF
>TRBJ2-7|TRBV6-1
ASSEALNSVYEQY
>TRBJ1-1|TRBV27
ASSLPGGTEAF
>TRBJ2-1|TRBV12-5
ASGFENNEQF
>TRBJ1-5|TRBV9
ASSPGQGFNQPQH
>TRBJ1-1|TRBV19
ASSFGVRGSTEAF
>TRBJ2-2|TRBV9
ASSHLTGMAGEPVYSTGELF
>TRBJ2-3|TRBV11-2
ASTDGGSQLNTQY
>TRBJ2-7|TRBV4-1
ASSQEPSSYEQY
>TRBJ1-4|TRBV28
ASSSNTGTVFNEKLF
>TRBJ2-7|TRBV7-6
ASSYSAGSSYEQY
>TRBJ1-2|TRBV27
ASRLGGPGFGYT
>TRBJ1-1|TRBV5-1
ASSFEENTEAF
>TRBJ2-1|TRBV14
ASSQAASYNEQF
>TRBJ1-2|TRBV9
ASSPRTGDPTNYGYT
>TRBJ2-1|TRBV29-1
SVEGPRLAGEYNEQF
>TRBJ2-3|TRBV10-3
AISEVASGSSDTQY
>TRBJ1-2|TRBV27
ASSLSRGQNYGYT
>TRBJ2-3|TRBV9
ASSPWEFSTDTQY
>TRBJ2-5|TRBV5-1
ASSLLGIQGSQETQY
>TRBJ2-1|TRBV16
ASSLGTGNEQF
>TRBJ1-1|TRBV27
ASSPGTGGANTEAF
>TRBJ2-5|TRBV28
ASSLFGLAVQETQY
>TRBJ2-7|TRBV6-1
ASRWTSGGYEQY
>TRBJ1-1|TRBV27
ASSLDRGTEAF